This TCR beta chain came from a study of blood T cell repertoires in COVID-19. Overall study context: The origin of the acute and convalescent COVID-19 samples was the United States, Italy and Spain.

TCRdb keeps only in-frame clones here, not all; method: immunoSEQ multiplex PCR. This sample has 95,000 to 150,000 clones, with 82% found just once. Germline CDR1 and CDR2: SGHDN and FVKESK. Losses at the gene ends were 3 bases for V and 12 bases for J; bases not matched to a gene: 6. The CDR3 is 12 residues long. The receptor's source is a woman between 65 and 79 years old with acute or convalescent COVID-19. J is TRBJ1-1 and V is TRBV14; 8 nucleotides agree with TRBD1. The sequenced material came from peripheral blood. CDR3 nucleotides: TGTGCCAGCAGCCAGACAGGGGTTGGGACTTTCTTT. Translated, it gives CASSQTGVGTFF.